This passage covers 13 T cell receptor beta chains from one sample sequenced in a study of Tregs in tolerant kidney transplant recipients. Measured with immunoSEQ multiplex PCR; TCRdb has only the in-frame clones, and not every one. This repertoire includes about 52,000 clones. Specimen: CD4+ T cells from blood, collected before the transplant. These receptors were obtained from a human donor who received a combined kidney and bone marrow transplant.

Note on this clone: The CDR3 end falls 3 residues outside the read, so it is completed with the germline J gene. The J gene is TRBJ2-1, the V gene TRBV7-9; the match to TRBD1 covers 10 bases. V was clipped by 5 bases and J by 6 bases; unmatched bases: 4. The germline CDR1 and CDR2 sequences are SEHNR and FQNEAQ (reference sequence). The CDR3 length is 14 residues. The CDR3 here is CASSRRTGGNEQFF. The covered CDR3 bases are TGTGCCAGCAGCCGACGGACAGGGGGCAATGAG.

On this clone: Sequencing ends 3 residues short of the CDR3 end; the germline J gene provides the rest. The chain uses TRBV6-2 or TRBV6-3 and TRBJ1-1, with 8 bases that match TRBD1. J was trimmed by 6 bases and V by 5 bases; bases with no gene match: 11. The CDR3 sequence is 15 residues long. Germline V gives CDR1 MNHEY, CDR2 SVGEGT. Here the CDR3 reads CASSLRTGPRSEAFF. CDR3 bases read: TGTGCCAGCAGTCTCCGGACAGGGCCGCGGTCTGAA.

Remarks on this clone: The CDR3 end is not reached by the read, which stops 3 residues before it; the germline J gene fills it in. The J gene is TRBJ1-5, the V gene TRBV7-2, with D uncertain. This CDR3 region has 13 residues. Trimming stripped 6 bases from V and 7 bases from J, with 13 bases between. The germline CDR1 and CDR2 sequences are SGHTA and FQGNSA. This CDR3 reads CASSFSPFQPQHF. CDR3 DNA (partial): TGTGCCAGCAGTTTCTCTCCTTTCCAGCCC.

As concerns this clone: The read falls 3 residues short of the CDR3 end, and the missing part is taken from the germline J gene. The V call is TRBV18, the J call TRBJ2-1, with 7 bases aligning to TRBD1. The CDR3 runs 15 residues. Germline CDR1 KGHSH, CDR2 LQKENI. V lost 1 base, J lost 8 bases, and 8 bases stayed unmatched. CDR3 loop: CASSPREGAMDEQFF. The CDR3 DNA, read in part, is TGTGCCAGCTCACCACGTGAGGGGGCAATGGATGAG.

To note about this clone: The read ends 3 residues early relative to the CDR3; the germline J gene fills the gap. This chain uses TRBV2 with TRBJ1-5; D gene uncertain. With 5 bases removed from V and 2 bases from J, the gap between germline ends came to 13 bases. Germline-derived CDR1 and CDR2 are SNHLY and FYNNEI. This CDR3 region has 15 residues. CDR3 residues: CASSSEGHGNQPQHF. The CDR3 DNA, read in part, is TGTGCCAGCAGTTCTGAGGGTCATGGCAATCAGCCC.

On this clone itself: The read ends 3 residues early relative to the CDR3; the germline J gene fills the gap. The rearrangement uses TRBV19 and TRBJ2-7; tentatively, D is TRBD1 (6 bases). In germline, CDR1 is LNHDA, CDR2 SQIVND (reference sequence). The CDR3 loop spans 15 amino acids. Trimming shortened V by 4 bases and J by 6 bases, and 19 bases separated the two germline ends. The CDR3 reads CASSTRRGPLVEQYF. The CDR3 DNA, read in part, is TGTGCCAGTAGTACCCGCAGGGGCCCGCTAGTCGAG.

On this clone: The read comes to an end 3 residues before the CDR3 does, leaving the germline J gene to fill in the end. V and J are TRBV30 and TRBJ1-1, with TRBD1 as a possible D gene (6 bases). Germline assignment: CDR1 GTSNPN and CDR2 SVGIG (reference sequence). This CDR3 is 14 amino acids long. Between the trimmed V and J ends, which lost 4 bases and 6 bases, there was a span of 18 bases. CDR3 DNA, as far as it was read: TGTGCCTGGAAAGTAGGGGGTAGCAGTTCTGAA. Amino acid sequence: CAWKVGGSSSE. The whole CDR3 sequence reads CAWKVGGSSSEAFF.

A remark on this clone: The read ends 3 residues early relative to the CDR3; the germline J gene fills the gap. The chain employs TRBV7-9 and TRBJ1-2, with TRBD1 matching 7 bases. CDR3 length: 14 amino acids. The germline V gene encodes CDR1 SEHNR and CDR2 FQNEAQ (reference sequence). V was clipped by 6 bases and J by 4 bases; unmatched bases: 8. The CDR3 loop reads CASSLTGTSYGYTF. The part of the CDR3 DNA that was read is TGTGCCAGCAGTTTGACAGGGACCTCCTATGGC.

A remark on this clone: The read falls 3 residues short of the CDR3 end, and the missing part is taken from the germline J gene. The chain combines TRBV6-2 or TRBV6-3 with TRBJ2-7; D is unresolved. Germline V gives CDR1 MNHEY, CDR2 SVGEGT. V gave up 0 bases and J gave up 5 bases, with 11 bases separating them. This CDR3 has 14 amino acids. CDR3 DNA, as far as it was read: TGTGCCAGCAGTTACTCCCCCCCGCGCGACGAG. Protein sequence: CASSYSPPRDE. The whole CDR3 protein reads CASSYSPPRDEQYF.

To note about this clone: The observed sequence ends 3 residues before the CDR3 terminus, with the missing tail filled in from the germline J gene. V gene TRBV5-6 combines with J gene TRBJ1-5; D is uncertain. This CDR3 comprises 15 residues. Germline CDR1 is SGHDT and CDR2 is YYEEEE. V lost 4 bases, J lost 7 bases, and 18 bases lay in between. The part of the CDR3 DNA that was read is TGTGCCAGCAGCGACGGGTCCCAAGCGCGACAGCCC. Translated, it gives CASSDGSQARQP. In full, the CDR3 reads CASSDGSQARQPQHF. The variable domain in full, with the rest retrieved from reference TRBV5-6 and TRBJ1-5, is DAGVTQSPTHLIKTRGQQVTLRCSPKSGHDTVSWYQQALGQGPQFIFQYYEEEERQRGNFPDRFSGHQFPNYSSELNVNALLLGDSALYLCASSDGSQARQPQHFGDGTRLSIL.

As concerns this clone: The read terminates 3 residues ahead of where the CDR3 ends, so the germline J gene completes it. The chain joins TRBV30 to TRBJ1-1; TRBD1 aligns across 7 bases. This CDR3 has 13 residues. Trimming at V came to 3 bases and at J to 4 bases, leaving 5 bases not matched to a gene. The germline gives CDR1 GTSNPN, CDR2 SVGIG (reference sequence). CDR3 DNA, as far as it was read: TGTGCCTGGAGCAAGGGACAGAGCACTGAA. Its translation: CAWSKGQSTE. The CDR3 in its entirety is CAWSKGQSTEAFF.

Remarks on this clone: From the germline J gene comes the end of the CDR3, since the read stops 3 residues before it. The rearrangement uses TRBV6-2 or TRBV6-3 and TRBJ1-2; D may be TRBD1 (6 bases). The CDR3 sequence is 13 residues long. V was pared by 5 bases and J by 4 bases, with 11 bases between. Germline V lookup: CDR1 MNHEY, CDR2 SVGEGT. This chain's CDR3 is CASSPGVSYGYTF. The covered CDR3 bases are TGTGCCAGCAGTCCAGGGGTCTCCTATGGC.

Turning to this clone: With the read ending 3 residues before the CDR3 end, the germline J gene is used to fill in that end. The chain links TRBV5-6 to TRBJ2-5; 8 bases align to TRBD1. CDR3 length: 14 residues. CDR1 is SGHDT, CDR2 YYEEEE, per germline. V lost 4 bases, J lost 1 base, and 3 bases stayed unmatched. CDR3 bases read: TGTGCCAGCAGCCTGGGACAGGTCCAAGAGACC. Translation: CASSLGQVQET. The whole CDR3 sequence reads CASSLGQVQETQYF.